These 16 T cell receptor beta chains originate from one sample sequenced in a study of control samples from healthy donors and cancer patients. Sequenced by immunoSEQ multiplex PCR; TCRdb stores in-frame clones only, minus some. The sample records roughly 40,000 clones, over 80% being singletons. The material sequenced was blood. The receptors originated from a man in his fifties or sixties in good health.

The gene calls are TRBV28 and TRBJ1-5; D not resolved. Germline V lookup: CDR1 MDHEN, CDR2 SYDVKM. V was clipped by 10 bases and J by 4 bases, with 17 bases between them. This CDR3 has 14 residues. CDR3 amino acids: CATASALTNQPQHF. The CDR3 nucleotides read TGTGCCACCGCGTCGGCCCTAACGAATCAGCCCCAGCATTTT.

CDR3 nucleotide sequence: TGTGCCAGCAGCTTAGACAGGGTTCTCTACGAGCAGTACTTC. This sequence encodes CASSLDRVLYEQYF. V and J are TRBV7-9 and TRBJ2-7, with D tentatively TRBD1 (6 bases). The V gene's germline CDR1 is SEHNR and CDR2 FQNEAQ (reference sequence). Trimming removed 1 base from V and 3 bases from J, with 10 bases in between. There are 14 residues in the CDR3.

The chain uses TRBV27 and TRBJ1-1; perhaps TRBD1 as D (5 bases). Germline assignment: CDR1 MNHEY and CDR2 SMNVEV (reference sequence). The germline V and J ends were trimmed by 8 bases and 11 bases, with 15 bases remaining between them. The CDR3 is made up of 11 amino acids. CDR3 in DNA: TGTGCCAGCTCCGGTGGGGAGGGGGCTTTCTTT. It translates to CASSGGEGAFF.

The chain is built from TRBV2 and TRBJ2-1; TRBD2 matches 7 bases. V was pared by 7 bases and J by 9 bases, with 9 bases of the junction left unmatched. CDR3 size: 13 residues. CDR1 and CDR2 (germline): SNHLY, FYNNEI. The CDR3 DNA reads TGTGCCAGCATTGACTCAGGCGGGAGTGAGCAGTTCTTC. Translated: CASIDSGGSEQFF.

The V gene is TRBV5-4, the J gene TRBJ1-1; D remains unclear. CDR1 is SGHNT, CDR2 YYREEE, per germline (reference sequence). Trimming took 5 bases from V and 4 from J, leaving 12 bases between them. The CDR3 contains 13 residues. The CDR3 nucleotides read TGTGCCAGCAGAAAATCGATCTCCACTGAAGCTTTCTTT. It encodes CASRKSISTEAFF.

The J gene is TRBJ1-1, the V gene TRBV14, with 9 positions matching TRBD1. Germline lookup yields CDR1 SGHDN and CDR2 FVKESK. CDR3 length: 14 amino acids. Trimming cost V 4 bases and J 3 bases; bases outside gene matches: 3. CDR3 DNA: TGTGCCAGCAGCCTTTGGACAGGGGACACTGAAGCTTTCTTT. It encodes CASSLWTGDTEAFF.

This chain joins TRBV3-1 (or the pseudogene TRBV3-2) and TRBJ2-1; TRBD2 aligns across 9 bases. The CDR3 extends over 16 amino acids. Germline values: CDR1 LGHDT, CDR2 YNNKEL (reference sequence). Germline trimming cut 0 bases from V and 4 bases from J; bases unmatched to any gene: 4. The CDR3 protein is CASSQEVTSGYNEQFF. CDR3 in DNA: TGTGCCAGCAGCCAAGAAGTTACTAGCGGGTACAATGAGCAGTTCTTC.

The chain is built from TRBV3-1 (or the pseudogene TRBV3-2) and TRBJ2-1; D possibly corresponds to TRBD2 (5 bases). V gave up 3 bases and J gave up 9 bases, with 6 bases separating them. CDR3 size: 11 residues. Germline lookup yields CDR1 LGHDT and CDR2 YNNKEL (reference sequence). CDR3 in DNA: TGTGCCAGCAGCCATGCGGGTGAGCAGTTCTTC. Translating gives CASSHAGEQFF.

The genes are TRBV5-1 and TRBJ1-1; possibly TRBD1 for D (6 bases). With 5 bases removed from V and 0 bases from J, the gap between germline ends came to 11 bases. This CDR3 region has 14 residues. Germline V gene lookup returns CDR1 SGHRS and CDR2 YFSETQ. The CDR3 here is CASRMGAMNTEAFF. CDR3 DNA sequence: TGCGCCAGCAGAATGGGGGCGATGAACACTGAAGCTTTCTTT. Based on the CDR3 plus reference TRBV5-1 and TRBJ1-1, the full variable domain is KAGVTQTPRYLIKTRGQQVTLSCSPISGHRSVSWYQQTPGQGLQFLFEYFSETQRNKGNFPGRFSGRQFSNSRSEMNVSTLELGDSALYLCASRMGAMNTEAFFGQGTRLTVV.

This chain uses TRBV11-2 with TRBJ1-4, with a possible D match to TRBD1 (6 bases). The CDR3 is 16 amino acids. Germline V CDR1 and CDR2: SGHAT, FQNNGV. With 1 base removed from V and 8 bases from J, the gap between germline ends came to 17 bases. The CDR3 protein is CASSLVRGAGEEKLFF. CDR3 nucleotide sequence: TGTGCCAGCAGCTTAGTCCGGGGGGCAGGGGAGGAAAAACTGTTTTTT.

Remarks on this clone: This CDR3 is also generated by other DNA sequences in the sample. The CDR3 sequence is CASSSGRLAGGQETQYF. In DNA, the CDR3 is TGCGCCAGCAGCTCAGGCCGACTAGCGGGAGGACAAGAGACCCAGTACTTC. The V and J genes are TRBV5-1 and TRBJ2-5; the match to TRBD2 covers 13 bases. The CDR3 is 17 residues long. Germline V lookup: CDR1 SGHRS, CDR2 YFSETQ. Trimming cost V 3 bases and J 2 bases; bases outside gene matches: 7.

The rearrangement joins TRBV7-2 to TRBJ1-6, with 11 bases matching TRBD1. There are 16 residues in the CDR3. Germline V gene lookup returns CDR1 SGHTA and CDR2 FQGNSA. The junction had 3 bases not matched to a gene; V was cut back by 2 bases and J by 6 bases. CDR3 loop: CASSLRDRGSNSPLHF. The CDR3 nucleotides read TGTGCCAGCAGCTTAAGGGACAGGGGGAGTAATTCACCCCTCCACTTT.

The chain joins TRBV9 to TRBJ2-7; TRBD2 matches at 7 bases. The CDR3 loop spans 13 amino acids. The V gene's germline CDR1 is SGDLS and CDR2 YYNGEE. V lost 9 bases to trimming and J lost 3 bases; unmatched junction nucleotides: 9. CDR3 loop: CATTSPNYYEQYF. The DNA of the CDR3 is TGTGCCACGACTAGCCCTAATTACTACGAGCAGTACTTC.

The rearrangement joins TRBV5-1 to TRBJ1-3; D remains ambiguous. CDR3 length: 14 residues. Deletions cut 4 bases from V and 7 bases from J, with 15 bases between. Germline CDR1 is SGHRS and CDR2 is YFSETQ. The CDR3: CASSPGGRANTIYF. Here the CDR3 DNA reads TGCGCCAGCAGCCCGGGTGGTAGGGCGAACACCATATATTTT.

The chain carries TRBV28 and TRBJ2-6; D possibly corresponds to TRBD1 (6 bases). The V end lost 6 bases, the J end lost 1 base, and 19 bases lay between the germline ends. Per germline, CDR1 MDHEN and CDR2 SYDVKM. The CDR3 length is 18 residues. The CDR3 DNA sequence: TGTGCCAGCAGCCCTTGGGACACATCACTTTCTGGGGCCAACGTCCTGACTTTC. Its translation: CASSPWDTSLSGANVLTF.

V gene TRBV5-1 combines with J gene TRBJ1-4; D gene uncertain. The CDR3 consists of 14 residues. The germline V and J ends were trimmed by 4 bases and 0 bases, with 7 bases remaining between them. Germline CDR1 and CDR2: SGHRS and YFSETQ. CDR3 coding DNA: TGCGCCAGCAGCATCGATGCAACTAATGAAAAACTGTTTTTT. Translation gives CASSIDATNEKLFF.